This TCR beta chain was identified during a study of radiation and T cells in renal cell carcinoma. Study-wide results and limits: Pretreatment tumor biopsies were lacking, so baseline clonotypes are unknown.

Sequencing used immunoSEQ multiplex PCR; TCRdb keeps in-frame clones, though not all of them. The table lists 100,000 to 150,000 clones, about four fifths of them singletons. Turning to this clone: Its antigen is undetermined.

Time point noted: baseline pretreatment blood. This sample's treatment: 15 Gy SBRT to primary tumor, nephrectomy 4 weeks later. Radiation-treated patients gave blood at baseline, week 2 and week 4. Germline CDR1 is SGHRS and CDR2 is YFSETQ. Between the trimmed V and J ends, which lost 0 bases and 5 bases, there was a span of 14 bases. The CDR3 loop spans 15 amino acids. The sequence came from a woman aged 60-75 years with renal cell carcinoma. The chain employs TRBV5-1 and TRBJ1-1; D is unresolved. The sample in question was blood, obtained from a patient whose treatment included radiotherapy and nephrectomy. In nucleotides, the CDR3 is TGCGCCAGCAGCTTGGCGGGCGCCGATTGGACTGAAGCTTTCTTT. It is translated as CASSLAGADWTEAFF.